The clone carrying this T cell receptor beta chain was observed a handful of times. Its antigen is not known. This specimen belongs to a study of CD8+ T cells in alopecia areata. Notes on the study in general: It was lesional scalp, especially alopecia totalis/universalis, that showed higher clonality than normal scalp. Compared with mice, patients displayed less clear TCR sharing, possibly for HLA-related reasons.

As to treatment: oral pan-JAK inhibitor, 5-10 mg twice daily. Alopecia areata patients gave lesional scalp punch biopsies and peripheral blood samples. The CDR3 is 14 residues long. Deletions cut 1 base from V and 0 bases from J, with 6 bases between. Germline V gene sequence: CDR1 SGHAT, CDR2 FQNNGV. TCR sequencing used cDNA made by reverse transcription of extracted RNA. Sequencing was performed with immunoSEQ multiplex PCR; in TCRdb, only in-frame clones are kept and a portion is missing. The sample consists of about 200,000 clones, more than 55% of them appearing once. The specimen comprised CD4+ T cells sorted from blood, sampled at week 4, from a patient treated with tofacitinib. This sequence was found in a human donor with alopecia areata. The rearrangement joins TRBV11-2 to TRBJ1-1; D perhaps matches TRBD1 (5 bases). The CDR3 here is CASSLGTLNTEAFF. CDR3 sequence (DNA): TGTGCCAGCAGCTTAGGGACATTGAACACTGAAGCTTTCTTT. The full variable domain, its missing parts supplied by reference TRBV11-2 and TRBJ1-1, is EAGVAQSPRYKIIEKRQSVAFWCNPISGHATLYWYQQILGQGPKLLIQFQNNGVVDDSQLPKDRFSAERLKGVDSTLKIQPAKLEDSAVYLCASSLGTLNTEAFFGQGTRLTVV.